The entry below gives a single TCR beta chain sequence along with its context. Template material for amplifying TCR beta CDR3 regions consisted of RNA transcripts. First-round RT-PCR targeting the TCR CDR3 was performed with the HTBI primer set. TCRdb re-analysed the multiplex PCR reads in MiXCR, keeping a single row per CDR3 protein. This repertoire shows about 540,000 distinct CDR3 sequences, under 60% found once; its top ten account for 7.5% to 8.5%. Looked up from germline, CDR1 is MNHNS and CDR2 is SASEGT. The CDR3 has 13 amino acids. J was trimmed by 10 bases and V by 3 bases; bases with no gene match: 8. This specimen belongs to a study of T cells in Graves' hyperthyroidism and ophthalmopathy. Diagnosing involved the use of clinical symptoms, serum thyroxine and TRAb, thyroid ultrasound and orbital computed tomography.

This TCR came from a woman between 18 and 29 years old with Graves' hyperthyroidism. The J gene is TRBJ1-2, the V gene TRBV6-1; TRBD1 matches 7 bases. The sequencing sample was made of peripheral blood or thyroid tissue (not recorded which). The CDR3 reads CASSDVTGMVYTF. The CDR3 nucleotides read TGTGCCAGCAGTGACGTGACAGGGATGGTCTACACCTTC.